These T cell receptor beta chains were read from a single sample in a study of blood T cells in healthy people across ages. TCRdb called the 5' RACE reads again in MiXCR, with one record for every CDR3 protein. The repertoire holds 1.5 million to 2 million distinct CDR3 sequences, with roughly 27% as singletons. Sequenced: blood. These receptors originate from a woman in her twenties or thirties in good health. Both conserved end residues are part of each CDR3. Fields, in order: V gene, D gene, J gene, clone size, CDR3 protein, CDR3 DNA. The D gene is left open where the match is weak. Clone size is stated in some rows and not others, as once, few, many or a class when expanded.

>TRBV24-1|TRBD2|TRBJ2-3|NA
CATSPWTSADTDTQYF
TGTGCCACCAGCCCCTGGACTAGCGCGGACACAGATACGCAGTATTTT
>TRBV4-2|NA|TRBJ2-1|NA
CASSYAHGESGANEQFF
TGTGCCAGCAGCTACGCGCACGGGGAGAGTGGCGCGAATGAGCAGTTCTTC
>TRBV24-1|TRBD2|TRBJ2-7|NA
CATSDSGGNYEQYF
TGTGCCACCAGTGACTCGGGAGGAAACTACGAGCAGTACTTC
>TRBV29-1|NA|TRBJ1-1|many
CSVVIGEGNTEAFF
TGCAGCGTTGTAATAGGGGAGGGGAACACTGAAGCTTTCTTT
>TRBV5-5|NA|TRBJ1-5|NA
CASSSRDGTGQPQHF
TGTGCCAGCAGCTCTCGCGACGGCACAGGGCAGCCCCAGCATTTT
>TRBV7-9|NA|TRBJ2-5|NA
CAITPGRDTVQETQYF
TGTGCCATTACCCCAGGAAGGGATACAGTACAAGAGACCCAGTACTTC
>TRBV5-1|NA|TRBJ2-3|few
CASSPGAGITDTQYF
TGCGCCAGCAGCCCGGGAGCGGGTATCACAGATACGCAGTATTTT
>TRBV12-3/TRBV12-4|NA|TRBJ2-5|few
CASSSPRLTQYF
TGTGCCAGCAGTTCCCCACGTCTAACTCAGTACTTC
>TRBV24-1|NA|TRBJ2-7|many
CATSGGGTYEQYF
TGTGCCACCAGTGGAGGGGGAACCTACGAGCAGTACTTC
>TRBV20-1|TRBD2|TRBJ2-5|many
CSVPTSGGQETQYF
TGCAGTGTACCTACTAGCGGAGGTCAAGAGACCCAGTACTTC
>TRBV7-6|TRBD2|TRBJ2-3|NA
CASSTSGRGTDTQYF
TGTGCCAGCAGCACTAGCGGGAGGGGCACAGATACGCAGTATTTT
>TRBV20-1|NA|TRBJ2-3|NA
CSAHDANTDTQYF
TGCAGTGCTCATGACGCCAACACAGATACGCAGTATTTT
>TRBV19|TRBD2|TRBJ2-1|few
CASSITSGEHSEQFF
TGTGCCAGTAGTATCACTAGCGGGGAACACAGTGAGCAGTTCTTC
>TRBV24-1|NA|TRBJ2-7|NA
CATSDLGYNEQYF
TGTGCCACCAGTGATTTGGGTTACAATGAGCAGTACTTC
>TRBV4-3|NA|TRBJ2-7|many
CASSQDLPTGVGIYEQYF
TGCGCCAGCAGCCAAGATTTGCCGACGGGAGTGGGGATCTACGAGCAGTACTTC
>TRBV29-1|NA|TRBJ2-7|few
CSGGDSNKVYEQYF
TGCAGCGGCGGGGACAGTAACAAAGTCTACGAGCAGTACTTC
>TRBV13|NA|TRBJ2-7|NA
CASSLTTGTIYEQYF
TGTGCCAGCAGCCTAACCACAGGGACAATCTACGAGCAGTACTTC
>TRBV7-9|NA|TRBJ2-5|NA
CASSLADIVHLNREETQYF
TGTGCCAGCAGCTTAGCGGATATCGTACACCTTAATAGGGAAGAGACCCAGTACTTC
>TRBV14|TRBD1|TRBJ2-7|many
CASSKGTGYDEQYF
TGTGCCAGCAGCAAGGGGACAGGGTATGACGAGCAGTACTTC
>TRBV29-1|TRBD2|TRBJ2-7|many
CSFARTSGGPAEQYF
TGCAGCTTCGCTAGGACTAGCGGGGGGCCAGCCGAGCAGTACTTC
>TRBV9|TRBD2|TRBJ2-1|many
CASSVVAGHNEQFF
TGTGCCAGCAGCGTAGTAGCGGGGCACAATGAGCAGTTCTTC
>TRBV5-1|TRBD1|TRBJ1-2|NA
CASRQTPGQGCYGYTF
TGCGCCAGCAGACAAACTCCGGGACAGGGGTGTTATGGCTACACCTTC
>TRBV14|NA|TRBJ1-1|NA
CASSVGPAGAFF
TGTGCCAGCAGCGTTGGGCCTGCGGGAGCTTTCTTT
>TRBV6-5|TRBD1|TRBJ2-7|NA
CASSLVGQGHHEQYF
TGTGCCAGCAGTCTCGTGGGACAGGGGCACCACGAGCAGTACTTC
>TRBV6-5|TRBD2|TRBJ2-1|many
CASSWGPEAGEIDEQFF
TGTGCCAGCAGTTGGGGACCCGAAGCGGGGGAGATAGATGAGCAGTTCTTC
>TRBV21-1|NA|TRBJ1-3|NA
CASTLGGSSSGNTIYF
TGTGCCAGCACCTTAGGGGGGTCTAGCTCTGGAAACACCATATATTTT
>TRBV18|NA|TRBJ1-2|few
CASTSDRTNYGYTF
TGTGCCAGCACGTCCGACAGGACTAACTATGGCTACACCTTC
>TRBV12-3/TRBV12-4|NA|TRBJ1-5|NA
CAGKRSNQPQHF
TGTGCCGGCAAAAGAAGCAATCAGCCCCAGCATTTT
>TRBV30|NA|TRBJ1-5|NA
CAWSGDTSNQPQHF
TGTGCCTGGAGTGGAGACACCAGCAATCAGCCCCAGCATTTT
>TRBV5-1|TRBD1|TRBJ2-5|few
CASSRDRGKETQYF
TGCGCCAGCAGCCGGGACAGGGGAAAGGAGACCCAGTACTTC
>TRBV3-1|NA|TRBJ2-5|many
CASSLPGVTQYF
TGTGCCAGCAGCCTCCCTGGGGTGACCCAGTACTTC